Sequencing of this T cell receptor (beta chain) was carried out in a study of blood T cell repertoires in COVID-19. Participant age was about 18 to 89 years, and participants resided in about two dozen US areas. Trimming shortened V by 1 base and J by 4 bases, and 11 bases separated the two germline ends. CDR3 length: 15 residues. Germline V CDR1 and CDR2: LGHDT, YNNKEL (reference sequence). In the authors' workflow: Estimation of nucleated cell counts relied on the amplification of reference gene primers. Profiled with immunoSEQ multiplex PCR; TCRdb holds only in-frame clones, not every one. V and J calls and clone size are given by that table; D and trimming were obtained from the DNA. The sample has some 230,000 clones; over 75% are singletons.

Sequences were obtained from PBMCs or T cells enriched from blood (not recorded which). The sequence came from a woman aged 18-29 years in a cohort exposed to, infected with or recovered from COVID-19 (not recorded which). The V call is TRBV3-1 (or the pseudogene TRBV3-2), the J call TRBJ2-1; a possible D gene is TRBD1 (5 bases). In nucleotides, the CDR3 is TGTGCCAGCAGCCAAGGAGAGACAGAATACAATGAGCAGTTCTTC. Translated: CASSQGETEYNEQFF.